Listed below are T cell receptor beta chains from one sample, sequenced in a study of cytomegalovirus exposure and HLA in healthy donors. Repertoires were generated with immunoSEQ multiplex PCR, while TCRdb's copy carries only in-frame clones and drops some. There are around 180,000 clones in the sample; around 79% occur only once, and approximately 0.69% lies in the top ten. The specimen was PBMCs. These TCRs come from a woman between 40 and 55 years old in good health and CMV-seronegative. CDR3s include the opening cysteine and the closing phenylalanine or tryptophan. A D gene is named only where the DNA matches it firmly. Clone size is not always given. Where it is, it says once, few, many or a class for expanded clones.

D	V	size	J	DNA	CDR3
-	TRBV28	few	TRBJ2-1	TGTGCCAGCAGTTCGGCGGGACCCGGCAATGAGCAGTTCTTC	CASSSAGPGNEQFF
-	TRBV6-5	-	TRBJ1-5	TGTGCCAGCAGCCACGGGACGGGGGGCAATCAGCCCCAGCATTTT	CASSHGTGGNQPQHF
-	TRBV27	-	TRBJ2-7	TGTGCCAGCAGTTCGGCAGGCGAGCAGTACTTC	CASSSAGEQYF
-	TRBV6-1	few	TRBJ2-3	TGTGCCAGCTATACAGGGCTGACAGATACGCAGTATTTT	CASYTGLTDTQYF
TRBD1	TRBV6-1	-	TRBJ2-7	TGTGCCAGCAGTGATTACAGGGGGCAGTACTTC	CASSDYRGQYF
TRBD1	TRBV10-1	-	TRBJ1-5	TGCGCCAGCAGCGACCCCCAGGGGGCCCAGCATTTT	CASSDPQGAQHF
TRBD1	TRBV27	-	TRBJ2-7	TGTGCCAGCAGTTCCCACAGGGGAAGATCCTCCGAGCAGTACTTC	CASSSHRGRSSEQYF
-	TRBV9	-	TRBJ1-1	TGTGCCAGCAGCGTCATCGGACAGATGAACACTGAAGCTTTCTTT	CASSVIGQMNTEAFF
TRBD1	TRBV19	-	TRBJ2-2	TGTGCCAGTAGCCATATTGGGACAGGGGGAACGGGGGAGCTGTTTTTT	CASSHIGTGGTGELFF
-	TRBV19	-	TRBJ2-1	TGTGCCAGTAGTATAGGGGCTCGAGCGGGCTTTTCCTACAATGAGCAGTTCTTC	CASSIGARAGFSYNEQFF
TRBD1	TRBV10-3	-	TRBJ1-3	TGTGCCATCATCGGGACAGGGGGCTCTGGAAACACCATATATTTT	CAIIGTGGSGNTIYF